A single T cell receptor beta chain is shown here with its context. What it binds is not known. CDR3 size: 14 residues. Germline CDR1 MDHEN, CDR2 SYDVKM. The sample originates from a study of monozygotic twins with inflammatory bowel disease. Regarding the study as a whole: Distinct T cell subtypes could not be told apart. Twins with IBD were found to have lower TCRbeta diversity (inverse Simpson) than healthy co-twins.

Researchers used template switching to add UMIs featuring a 6-nucleotide sample barcode. After re-calling the 5' RACE reads, TCRdb lists one entry per CDR3 protein, DNA absent. Its listing shows approximately 340,000 distinct CDR3 sequences. The TCR comes from a human donor with ulcerative colitis or Crohn's disease, or a healthy co-twin of an affected twin (not recorded which). The J gene is TRBJ1-4, the V gene TRBV28; TCRdb indicates TRBD1, and absent DNA this call remains unverified. The sample taken for sequencing was blood. The CDR3 region is CASSLTGTVAKLFF.